The sequence of this T cell receptor (beta chain) was determined in a study of shared clonotypes between healthy human individuals (dated by TCRdb to about 2020). Regarding the research as a whole: A few men and two women, aged 18 to 49 years, made up the cohort. To increase sequencing depth and limit assay-specific biases, TCR repertoire library preparation and sequencing were carried out by different laboratories using diverse techniques. For each donor, CD4 naive and CD4 memory were each run on three plates, CD8 naive on two plates, and CD8 memory on one plate. Leukapheresis yielded between about 0.85 and 10 billion PBMCs per donor. Blood TCR repertoires of a handful of healthy adults were deeply sequenced to estimate repertoire size and the extent of clonotype sharing between individuals. What the work shows at the level of the full study, not this receptor alone: Only blood was sampled, and tissue TCR repertoires likely differ from those in blood. Sharing across a few donors was observed for roughly 5% of naive CD4, less than 4% of naive CD8, about 2.3% of memory CD4, and 0.4% of memory CD8 clonotypes. Compared with non-shared clonotypes, clonotypes shared by all four sorted-subset donors had higher generation probabilities. Naive subsets generally had larger estimated clonotype richness than memory subsets did. Because the study included only a small number of donors, the genetic and exposure-history diversity represented was limited. Pairwise subsampling indicated that sequencing depth was expected to affect the degree of clonotype sharing among donors. Rarefaction of sorted-subset datasets indicated incomplete sequencing despite the large sequencing depth.

Healthy HIV-negative adults with no recently reported acute infections or vaccinations were included as donors. Every donor was a Caucasian adult living in Nashville, Tennessee, USA. CD4+ T cells were enriched by magnetic negative selection, after which naive cells were positively selected on CD45RA and the negative fraction was taken as the memory subset. After blood collection by leukapheresis, PBMCs were isolated using Ficoll-Histopaque density gradient centrifugation and then cryopreserved in the vapor phase of liquid nitrogen. Purity and quantity of every magnetically sorted T cell population were checked by analytical flow cytometry. Genomic DNA was isolated from each sorted fraction and quantified by UV absorbance on a Nanodrop 2000c. On this clone: It has no known antigen specificity. No much larger clonotype is one base removed from it; base qualities were not supplied.

Using the deep immunoSEQ assay, TCR CDR3 regions were amplified from genomic DNA by multiplex PCR. For each cell subset, the extracted genomic DNA was distributed evenly across all wells of several immunoSEQ 96-well plates, and each plate served as one replicate. For sorted subsets, each replicate PCR was loaded with 200 to 250 ng genomic DNA, equivalent to 30,000 or so T cell genomes. Purified libraries were measured with a Qubit 3.0 fluorometer, size-checked on a Bioanalyzer 2100, and measured again with the KAPA Library Quantification kit. Every immunoSEQ 96-well plate was sequenced on a separate single-read 150-cycle Illumina NextSeq 550 flow cell. Concerning the study's data processing: Because only junctional sequences without quality scores were contained in the immunoSEQ output, filtering matching that applied to full-length reads could not be performed. To assign V/J genes and CDR3, sequences were annotated using PyIR, a Python wrapper for IgBLAST v1.9, with IMGT germline references. Reads with weak V/J assignments (E-value above 1e-6), missing CDR3, stop codons, out-of-frame junctions, or ambiguous translated residues were removed. V3J clonotypes were defined as sequences sharing the same inferred V gene, J gene, and CDR3 amino acid sequence. The percentage overlap between two repertoires was calculated by dividing the number of shared unique clonotypes by the size of the smaller repertoire. Repertoire richness was assessed with RTK rarefaction, the Chao1 estimator, and Recon v2.1 estimates of unobserved clonotypes. OLGA was used to compute generation probabilities for all TCRbeta clonotypes that the gDNA method yielded from a handful of donors. TCRdb took this table from immuneACCESS and kept in-frame rearrangements with V and J called. Such tables lack part of the clones; where checked against another copy, unresolved V genes explain under half of the gap, and the rest is unexplained. Clonal size and the V and J genes are those of that table, whereas D and trimming came from the DNA. The sample records about 2 million clones, roughly 96% of which are singletons. The top ten clones comprise more than 0.1% of the sample.

Trimming takes 4 bases from V and 2 bases from J, and the germline ends sit 12 bases apart. The germline V gene sets CDR1 to MDHEN and CDR2 to SYDVKM. From its cysteine to its phenylalanine, the CDR3 spans 16 amino acids. Solely the CDR3 DNA is kept, with 48 bases framed from the first base. This TCR derives from a man younger than 35 in good health. The sequencing input was naive CD4+ T cells sorted from blood. The cell subset or site label, as the study defines it: CD45RA+ positively selected. The chain is encoded by TRBV28 joined to TRBJ1-6; the D segment could be TRBD1, given 5 matching bases. The bases read TGTGCCAGCAGTTCCCGGGGGGGTACCTATAATTCACCCCTCCACTTT. Its protein product is CASSSRGGTYNSPLHF.